These T cell receptor beta chains were read from a single sample in a study of blood T cell repertoires in COVID-19. The repertoire was sequenced with immunoSEQ multiplex PCR; TCRdb's copy has only in-frame clones and lacks some. The table includes roughly 200,000 clones, more than 75% detected once. Sequencing input: peripheral blood. The receptors derive from a woman between 40 and 55 years old with COVID-19, enrolled during active disease. Both conserved end residues are part of each CDR3. A D gene is named only where the DNA matches it firmly.

d_gene: -
v_gene: TRBV27
CDR3aa: CASSFGPLRTDTQYF

d_gene: TRBD2
v_gene: TRBV6-5
CDR3aa: CASSVGLAAYEQYF

d_gene: -
v_gene: TRBV23-1
CDR3aa: CARGSEGSPLHF

d_gene: -
v_gene: TRBV9
CDR3aa: CASSVESEVNGYTF

d_gene: TRBD1
v_gene: TRBV12-5
CDR3aa: CASGLAPTGTGQPQHF

d_gene: -
v_gene: TRBV5-1
CDR3aa: CASSQQGSTGELFF

d_gene: -
v_gene: TRBV5-1
CDR3aa: CASSLGGASVAEQYF

d_gene: TRBD2
v_gene: TRBV7-7
CDR3aa: CASSFGGMETQYF

d_gene: -
v_gene: TRBV9
CDR3aa: CASSSRTGQGEQYF

d_gene: TRBD1
v_gene: TRBV29-1
CDR3aa: CSVIGGSSGNTIYF

d_gene: -
v_gene: TRBV5-1
CDR3aa: CASKGSPGSNTGELFF

d_gene: TRBD2
v_gene: TRBV6-2/TRBV6-3
CDR3aa: CASSTIAGGSSYEQYF

d_gene: TRBD1
v_gene: TRBV11-3
CDR3aa: CASSPGTGVTGELFF

d_gene: TRBD1
v_gene: TRBV15
CDR3aa: CATSDSRQGASEQYF

d_gene: TRBD2
v_gene: TRBV2
CDR3aa: CASSRDYLNTGELFF

d_gene: -
v_gene: TRBV7-2
CDR3aa: CASSFRQYGYTF

d_gene: -
v_gene: TRBV12-3/TRBV12-4
CDR3aa: CASSRAPPDTQYF

d_gene: -
v_gene: TRBV5-1
CDR3aa: CASSDRKGDNQPQHF

d_gene: -
v_gene: TRBV6-5
CDR3aa: CATRLGHASYYEQYF

d_gene: TRBD2
v_gene: TRBV15
CDR3aa: CATSPQREGGELFF

d_gene: TRBD1
v_gene: TRBV11-2
CDR3aa: CASSQGQVHGYTF

d_gene: -
v_gene: TRBV30
CDR3aa: CAWSVDRNIQYF

d_gene: TRBD1
v_gene: TRBV12-3/TRBV12-4
CDR3aa: CASGTEDQPQHF

d_gene: -
v_gene: TRBV30
CDR3aa: CAWGAVSSYNEQFF

d_gene: -
v_gene: TRBV4-1
CDR3aa: CASSQLRGGRDSQETQYF

d_gene: -
v_gene: TRBV30
CDR3aa: CAWSVLTEFSPLHF

d_gene: TRBD1
v_gene: TRBV7-9
CDR3aa: CASSSLDRGVNQPQHF

d_gene: TRBD1
v_gene: TRBV19
CDR3aa: CASRDTGVQETQYF

d_gene: -
v_gene: TRBV10-2
CDR3aa: CASSESSYEQYF

d_gene: TRBD2
v_gene: TRBV5-1
CDR3aa: CASSIGTSGGETQYF

d_gene: TRBD2
v_gene: TRBV27
CDR3aa: CASSLGRGGQNEQFF

d_gene: TRBD2
v_gene: TRBV30
CDR3aa: CAWSGLAGVLYEQYF

d_gene: TRBD2
v_gene: TRBV5-8
CDR3aa: CASSLASGSDTTNEQFF